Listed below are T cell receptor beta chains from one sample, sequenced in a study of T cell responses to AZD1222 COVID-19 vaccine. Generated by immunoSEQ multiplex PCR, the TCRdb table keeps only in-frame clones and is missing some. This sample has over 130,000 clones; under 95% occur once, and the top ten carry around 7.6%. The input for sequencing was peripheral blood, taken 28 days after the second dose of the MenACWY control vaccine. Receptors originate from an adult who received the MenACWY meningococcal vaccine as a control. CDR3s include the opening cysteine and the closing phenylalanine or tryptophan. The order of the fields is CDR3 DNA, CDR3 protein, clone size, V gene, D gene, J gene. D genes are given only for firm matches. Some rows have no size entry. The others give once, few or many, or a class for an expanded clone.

CDR3 DNA: TGTGCCAGCAGTGATAGTTGGCAGGAGACCCAGTACTTC; CDR3 protein: CASSDSWQETQYF; clone size: once; V gene: TRBV2; D gene: -; J gene: TRBJ2-5
CDR3 DNA: TGTGCCAGCAGTTGGGACAGGGGGCGCAACATTCAGTACTTC; CDR3 protein: CASSWDRGRNIQYF; clone size: -; V gene: TRBV28; D gene: TRBD1; J gene: TRBJ2-4
CDR3 DNA: TGCGCCAGCAGCCGAGAGACAGGGGCTGTTGGCTACACCTTC; CDR3 protein: CASSRETGAVGYTF; clone size: few; V gene: TRBV4-3; D gene: TRBD1; J gene: TRBJ1-2
CDR3 DNA: TGCGCCAGCAGCGGTCCCCGGAGCACAGATACGCAGTATTTT; CDR3 protein: CASSGPRSTDTQYF; clone size: -; V gene: TRBV5-1; D gene: -; J gene: TRBJ2-3
CDR3 DNA: TGTGCCAGCAGCGCCGTGGCTAGCGGGAGCACAGATACGCAGTATTTT; CDR3 protein: CASSAVASGSTDTQYF; clone size: -; V gene: TRBV9; D gene: TRBD2; J gene: TRBJ2-3
CDR3 DNA: TGTGCCAGCAGTTCTCTCGAGACAGGGGGCCTCTATTCACCCCTCCACTTT; CDR3 protein: CASSSLETGGLYSPLHF; clone size: -; V gene: TRBV27; D gene: TRBD1; J gene: TRBJ1-6
CDR3 DNA: TGTGCCAGCAGTGAATATATGGGACCCGGAGACTACACCTTC; CDR3 protein: CASSEYMGPGDYTF; clone size: -; V gene: TRBV25-1; D gene: -; J gene: TRBJ1-2
CDR3 DNA: TGTGCCAGCAGACCGACAGGGGTGCAAGGCTACACCTTC; CDR3 protein: CASRPTGVQGYTF; clone size: -; V gene: TRBV6-5; D gene: TRBD1; J gene: TRBJ1-2
CDR3 DNA: TGCGCCAGCAGCCGTACAGATTCTTACAATGAGCAGTTCTTC; CDR3 protein: CASSRTDSYNEQFF; clone size: -; V gene: TRBV4-3; D gene: -; J gene: TRBJ2-1
CDR3 DNA: TGTGCCAGTAGTATACTGCCAGCCTCTGGAAACACCATATATTTT; CDR3 protein: CASSILPASGNTIYF; clone size: -; V gene: TRBV19; D gene: -; J gene: TRBJ1-3
CDR3 DNA: TGCGCCAGCAGCTTACCAGGGGAATTGAATGAGCAGTTCTTC; CDR3 protein: CASSLPGELNEQFF; clone size: -; V gene: TRBV5-1; D gene: -; J gene: TRBJ2-1
CDR3 DNA: TGTGCCAGCACGAGCCTGAACCCCTACGAGCAGTACTTC; CDR3 protein: CASTSLNPYEQYF; clone size: -; V gene: TRBV28; D gene: -; J gene: TRBJ2-7
CDR3 DNA: TGTGCCAGTAGGGAAGACAGGGATCGCGAAAAACTGTTTTTT; CDR3 protein: CASREDRDREKLFF; clone size: -; V gene: TRBV19; D gene: TRBD1; J gene: TRBJ1-4
CDR3 DNA: TGTGCCAGCACCACATGGACAGGGGGGAATGAAAAACTGTTTTTT; CDR3 protein: CASTTWTGGNEKLFF; clone size: -; V gene: TRBV27; D gene: TRBD1; J gene: TRBJ1-4
CDR3 DNA: TGTGCCAGCAGTTCGGGACAGGGCTATACCGGGGAGCTGTTTTTT; CDR3 protein: CASSSGQGYTGELFF; clone size: -; V gene: TRBV28; D gene: TRBD1; J gene: TRBJ2-2
CDR3 DNA: TGTGCCAGCAGCTTGAGGGGAAGCGACACAGATACGCAGTATTTT; CDR3 protein: CASSLRGSDTDTQYF; clone size: -; V gene: TRBV5-4; D gene: -; J gene: TRBJ2-3
CDR3 DNA: TGTGCCAGTAGTCATAACTATGGCTACACCTTC; CDR3 protein: CASSHNYGYTF; clone size: -; V gene: TRBV19; D gene: -; J gene: TRBJ1-2
CDR3 DNA: TGTGCCAGCAGCGTACGGGATACGAACACTGAAGCTTTCTTT; CDR3 protein: CASSVRDTNTEAFF; clone size: -; V gene: TRBV9; D gene: -; J gene: TRBJ1-1
CDR3 DNA: TGTGCCAGCAGCTATGAACAGGGGTCTGGGGCCAACGTCCTGACTTTC; CDR3 protein: CASSYEQGSGANVLTF; clone size: -; V gene: TRBV7-9; D gene: TRBD1; J gene: TRBJ2-6
CDR3 DNA: TGTGCCAGCAGCGATTGGGACCGCACAGATACGCAGTATTTT; CDR3 protein: CASSDWDRTDTQYF; clone size: -; V gene: TRBV6-5; D gene: -; J gene: TRBJ2-3